This T cell receptor beta chain was profiled in a study of CD8+ T cells in alopecia areata. Background on the study: It was oral tofacitinib, at 5 to 10 mg twice daily, that treated patients received. General observations from the study: There were also resident alphabeta T cells of normal skin sequenced in scalp samples.

Comments on this clone: Its matching antigen is unknown.

Trimming took off 4 bases at V and 1 base at J, with 19 bases between the two ends. There are 17 residues in the CDR3. Germline V gene sequence: CDR1 MGHRA, CDR2 YSYEKL. Extracted RNA was reverse transcribed, and the resulting cDNA served as sequencing template. The data were produced by immunoSEQ multiplex PCR, yet TCRdb's version contains in-frame clones alone and is incomplete. Among about 290,000 clones listed, more than 45% were seen once. Specified treatment: oral pan-JAK inhibitor, 5-10 mg twice daily. The study team obtained lesional scalp punch biopsies and peripheral blood from alopecia areata patients. It was from PBMCs that CD4+ and CD8+ T cells were sorted.

The chain has TRBV4-1 and TRBJ1-1; D is uncertain. This clonotype originated in a human donor with alopecia areata. The specimen was CD4+ T cells sorted from blood, collected at week 24, from a patient treated with tofacitinib. As DNA, the CDR3 is TGCGCCAGCAGCCGAGAAGGAGGAGTGGTACAGAACACTGAAGCTTTCTTT. This translates into CASSREGGVVQNTEAFF.